This T cell receptor beta chain originates from a study of CD8 T cells in ankylosing spondylitis. Study outcomes and limitations: Past studies reported some motif variants in reactive arthritis synovial fluid and blood. Within matched ankylosing spondylitis synovial fluid, disease-linked clones were reportedly significantly enriched. Within ankylosing spondylitis blood, a TCR beta motif made up of seven to nine highly homologous variants appeared to be characteristic. Clones linked with disease were CD8+ and fairly uncommon in the peripheral blood.

TCRdb reprocessed the 5' RACE reads via MiXCR and lists one record per CDR3 protein. The repertoire consists of 650,000 to 800,000 distinct CDR3 sequences, with around a fifth occurring once and the leading ten covering about a fifth. Germline V gene data show CDR1 as GTSNPN and CDR2 as SVGIG (reference sequence). The CDR3 loop spans 11 amino acids. Between the trimmed V and J ends, which lost 8 bases and 6 bases, there was a span of 13 bases. Comments on this clonotype: Its antigen is undetermined.

The sample taken for sequencing was blood, either unsorted or a sorted T cell fraction (not recorded which). This sequence was found in a male donor with ankylosing spondylitis. The genes are TRBV30 and TRBJ1-2, with TRBD1 as a possible D gene (6 bases). As DNA, the CDR3 is TGTGCCGCTCGGGGGGCCGATGGCTACACCTTC. Amino acid sequence: CAARGADGYTF.